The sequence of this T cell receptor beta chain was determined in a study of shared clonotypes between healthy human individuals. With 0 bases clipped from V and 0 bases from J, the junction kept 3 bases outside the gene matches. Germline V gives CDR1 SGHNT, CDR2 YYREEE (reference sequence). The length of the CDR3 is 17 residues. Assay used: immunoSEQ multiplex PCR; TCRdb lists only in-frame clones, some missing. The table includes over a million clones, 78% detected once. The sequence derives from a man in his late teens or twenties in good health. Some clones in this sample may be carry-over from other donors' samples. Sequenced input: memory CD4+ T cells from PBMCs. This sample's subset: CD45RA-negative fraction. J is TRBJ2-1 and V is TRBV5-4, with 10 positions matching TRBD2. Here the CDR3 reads CASSLASGSVSYNEQFF. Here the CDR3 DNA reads TGTGCCAGCAGCTTGGCTAGCGGGAGTGTCTCCTACAATGAGCAGTTCTTC.